This TCR beta chain was recorded in a study of T cells in Graves' hyperthyroidism and ophthalmopathy. General study results and limits: Blood also held most thyroid clonotypes expanded beyond 0.001.

CDR1 and CDR2 from the germline V gene are SGHVS and FQNEAQ. Trimming cost V 6 bases and J 4 bases; bases outside gene matches: 6. The CDR3 has 13 residues. The TCR beta CDR3 regions underwent amplification using RNA transcripts as the source. The HTBI set primed first-round TCR CDR3 RT-PCR. Each CDR3 protein is one row after TCRdb ran MiXCR on the multiplex PCR reads. Among over 400,000 distinct CDR3 sequences listed, roughly 14% were seen once. This clonotype was seen repeatedly, ten times or more. The target antigen is unknown. The chain links TRBV7-8 to TRBJ2-7, with 7 nucleotides matching TRBD2. Specimen: blood. This TCR was sampled from a man aged 18 to 35 with Graves' ophthalmopathy. The CDR3 DNA is TGTGCCAGCAGACAGCCGGGGGGATACGAGCAGTACTTC. Translation gives CASRQPGGYEQYF.